This TCR beta chain was retrieved from a study of blood T cell repertoires in COVID-19. The overall study: Researchers got acute and convalescent COVID-19 samples from the United States, Italy and Spain. T cells, B-cell-depleted T cells, or PBMCs provided the cDNA or gDNA that served as material.

V shed 4 bases and J 7 bases; nucleotides not matched to a gene: 11. The CDR3 contains 17 residues. CDR1 is LNHDA and CDR2 is SQIVND in the germline V gene (reference sequence). How the authors handled the data: How many nucleated cells were present was estimated from reference gene primer amplification. TCRdb's table, derived via immunoSEQ multiplex PCR, lists solely in-frame clones and lacks some. V and J calls and clone size are those listed in that table; D and trimming were worked out from the DNA. The table includes roughly 49,000 clones, more than 90% detected once. The genes are TRBV19 and TRBJ2-4, with 12 bases identical to TRBD2. Sequenced: peripheral blood. This TCR was sampled from a woman older than 75 with acute or convalescent COVID-19. Here the CDR3 reads CASSTPRLTSGSNIQYF. DNA for the CDR3: TGTGCCAGTAGTACCCCACGTTTGACTAGCGGGAGTAACATTCAGTACTTC.